The clone carrying this T cell receptor beta chain was detected once. The data belong to a study of cytomegalovirus exposure and HLA in healthy donors. TCRdb's table, derived via immunoSEQ multiplex PCR, lists solely in-frame clones and lacks some. The profile shows some 250,000 clones, nearly 90% of them singletons. There are 15 residues in the CDR3. The V and J ends lost 4 bases and 5 bases respectively, with 19 bases between them. Germline assignment: CDR1 SGHKS and CDR2 YYEKEE (reference sequence). This TCR came from a young woman in good health and CMV-seronegative. The chain carries TRBV5-5 and TRBJ2-7, with unresolved D. Sequenced sample: PBMCs. The CDR3 DNA follows: TGTGCCAGCAGCCCTTACACCAAACCCCCCGACGAGCAGTACTTC. Its protein product is CASSPYTKPPDEQYF.